Listed below are T cell receptor beta chains from one sample, sequenced in a study of T cell responses to AZD1222 COVID-19 vaccine. This table comes from immunoSEQ multiplex PCR, and its TCRdb copy is limited to in-frame clones, with some not included. The sample lists 120,000 to 150,000 clones, 86% occurring once. The sample was peripheral blood, taken 28 days after the second AZD1222 dose. These receptors all come from an adult who received the AZD1222 COVID-19 vaccine. Both conserved end residues are part of each CDR3. Fields, in order: J gene, D gene, clone size, V gene, CDR3 length, CDR3 DNA, CDR3 protein. The D gene is left open where the match is weak. Where a row states a size, it is once, few, many or the class of an expanded clone; other rows omit it.

TRBJ1-1 NA NA TRBV27 13 TGTGCCAGCAGTGGGCAGGCGAACACTGAAGCTTTCTTT CASSGQANTEAFF
TRBJ1-1 NA NA TRBV30 12 TGTGCCTGGAGTCTCACCTCTACTTGGACTTTCTTT CAWSLTSTWTFF
TRBJ1-2 TRBD1 once TRBV7-9 16 TGTGCCAGCAGCCCCAACCCGGGACAGGGTAACTATGGCTACACCTTC CASSPNPGQGNYGYTF
TRBJ2-7 NA NA TRBV14 17 TGTGCCAGCAGCCTTCAACGATTGGAGGACGGCACCTACGAGCAGTACTTC CASSLQRLEDGTYEQYF
TRBJ2-3 NA NA TRBV10-1 14 TGCGCCAGCAGCCGGAGCCCGGGCACAGATACGCAGTATTTT CASSRSPGTDTQYF
TRBJ1-1 NA NA TRBV27 13 TGTGCCAGCAGTTTAACAGTTTACACTGAAGCTTTCTTT CASSLTVYTEAFF
TRBJ1-2 NA NA TRBV19 15 TGTGCCAGTAGTACTAACCCCGGGACGGACTATGGCTACACCTTC CASSTNPGTDYGYTF
TRBJ2-7 NA NA TRBV9 14 TGTGCCAGCAGCGTAGGGTCGAGCTCCTACGAGCAGTACTTC CASSVGSSSYEQYF
TRBJ1-5 NA NA TRBV24-1 12 TGTGCCACCAGTGAGAATGACAACACCCAGCATTTT CATSENDNTQHF
TRBJ1-5 NA NA TRBV23-1 16 TGCGCCAGCAGTCAATCGCAGGGAAATCCCAATCAGCCCCAGCATTTT CASSQSQGNPNQPQHF
TRBJ2-3 TRBD2 NA TRBV9 15 TGTGCCAGCAGCGAGGGAGGGACTGTGGGGCATACGCAGTATTTT CASSEGGTVGHTQYF
TRBJ1-2 NA NA TRBV29-1 15 TGCAGCGTTGAAGATCCCCACGGATCTAACTATGGCTACACCTTC CSVEDPHGSNYGYTF
TRBJ1-2 NA NA TRBV18 15 TGTGCCAGCTCACCCCGGACAGAAGGTGCTGATGGCTACACCTTC CASSPRTEGADGYTF
TRBJ1-1 NA NA TRBV19 16 TGTGCCAGTAGTCAAAGGGTAGGAGGGAAGGACACTGAAGCTTTCTTT CASSQRVGGKDTEAFF
TRBJ1-2 NA NA TRBV28 16 TGTGCCAGCAGCACCCTGGGGGACTCCTTCAACTATGGCTACACCTTC CASSTLGDSFNYGYTF
TRBJ2-1 NA NA TRBV21-1 20 TGTGCCAGCAGCAAAGAAATTTGGCGGAACATACTGAGCTCCTACAATGAGCAGTTCTTC CASSKEIWRNILSSYNEQFF
TRBJ2-1 TRBD2 NA TRBV7-2 15 TGTGCCAGCAGCCCTCGAGCGGGAGCAACGAATGAGCAGTTCTTC CASSPRAGATNEQFF
TRBJ2-7 NA NA TRBV5-4 15 TGTGCCAGCAGCGCCGACAGAAGGACGTCCTCGGAGCAGTACTTC CASSADRRTSSEQYF
TRBJ2-3 TRBD2 NA TRBV18 15 TGTGCCAGCTCAGATGTGACTAGCGGCACAGATACGCAGTATTTT CASSDVTSGTDTQYF
TRBJ2-3 NA NA TRBV15 13 TGTGCCACCAGCGGGGGCTGGACAGATACGCAGTATTTT CATSGGWTDTQYF
TRBJ2-1 TRBD2 NA TRBV5-1 16 TGCGCCAGCAGCTTCAGCGGGAGAAACGACTACAATGAGCAGTTCTTC CASSFSGRNDYNEQFF
TRBJ1-2 NA once TRBV7-8 12 TGTGCCAGCAGCTTGGGCCTCTATGGCTACACCTTC CASSLGLYGYTF
TRBJ1-6 NA NA TRBV27 13 TGTGCCAGCAGTTTAACAGAGAATTCACCCCTCCACTTT CASSLTENSPLHF
TRBJ2-7 TRBD1 once TRBV12-5 16 TGTGCTAGTGGTTTGGTAAGGGGGCAGGGCCAATACGAGCAGTACTTC CASGLVRGQGQYEQYF
TRBJ2-3 TRBD2 NA TRBV15 15 TGTGCCACCAGCAGGTTACCACTAGCGACAGATACGCAGTATTTT CATSRLPLATDTQYF
TRBJ2-7 NA NA TRBV7-2 13 TGTGCCAGCAGCTTTACAGGGTTTGGCGAGCAGTACTTC CASSFTGFGEQYF
TRBJ1-6 TRBD1 NA TRBV7-2 16 TGTGCCAGCAGCCCCGAACCGGGACAGGTCGCGTCTGACCTCCACTTT CASSPEPGQVASDLHF
TRBJ1-2 NA NA TRBV28 14 TGTGCCAGCAGTTCGATTCAGGGTGGCCATGGCTACACCTTC CASSSIQGGHGYTF
TRBJ2-5 NA NA TRBV6-5 11 TGTGCCAGCACGGGTGCCGAGACCCAGTACTTC CASTGAETQYF
TRBJ1-6 NA NA TRBV6-5 13 TGTGCCAGCATGACCCGATCGAGTTCACCCCTCCACTTT CASMTRSSSPLHF
TRBJ1-2 NA NA TRBV19 13 TGTGCCAGTAGGCCCGGGACACTCTATGGCTACACCTTC CASRPGTLYGYTF
TRBJ1-1 NA NA TRBV19 15 TGTGCCAGTAGTATAGTTACGAGGGGGTACACTGAAGCTTTCTTT CASSIVTRGYTEAFF
TRBJ1-5 NA few TRBV2 14 TGTGCCAGCGAGGTAGGGGTCGGCAATCAGCCCCAGCATTTT CASEVGVGNQPQHF
TRBJ2-3 NA NA TRBV19 13 TGTGCCAGTGGGACGGCTCAAACAGATACGCAGTATTTT CASGTAQTDTQYF
TRBJ2-1 TRBD2 NA TRBV14 16 TGTGCCAGCAGCCAAGGAACGGGAGGGGCTTACAATGAGCAGTTCTTC CASSQGTGGAYNEQFF
TRBJ1-1 NA once TRBV29-1 13 TGCAGCGTTTTACGGACACGATCCACTGAAGCTTTCTTT CSVLRTRSTEAFF
TRBJ2-1 TRBD1 NA TRBV28 16 TGTGCCAGCAGTTTATATCCGGGACAGCCCTACAATGAGCAGTTCTTC CASSLYPGQPYNEQFF
TRBJ2-7 NA NA TRBV5-1 14 TGCGCCAGCAGCTTGGCAGCGGACCTCTACGAGCAGTACTTC CASSLAADLYEQYF
TRBJ2-2 TRBD1 NA TRBV30 13 TGTGCCTCCCGGACAGGGCCCCCCGGGGAGCTGTTTTTT CASRTGPPGELFF
TRBJ2-3 TRBD2 NA TRBV7-9 17 TGTGCCAGCAGCTTAGGTGCTAGCGGGACCCCCACAGATACGCAGTATTTT CASSLGASGTPTDTQYF
TRBJ1-1 NA few TRBV18 16 TGTGCCAGCTCACCAAGCCTACAGGGACTGAACACTGAAGCTTTCTTT CASSPSLQGLNTEAFF
TRBJ1-5 NA few TRBV27 14 TGTGCCAGCAGTATCCACAGGGTTGGTCAGCCCCAGCATTTT CASSIHRVGQPQHF
TRBJ1-6 NA few TRBV3-1/TRBV3-2 14 TGTGCCAGCAGCCAAGTTCAGGAGATGTCACCCCTCCACTTT CASSQVQEMSPLHF
TRBJ2-7 NA NA TRBV14 13 TGTGCCAGCAGCCGCGTCCGCTCCTACGAGCAGTACTTC CASSRVRSYEQYF
TRBJ1-1 TRBD1 few TRBV24-1 14 TGTGCCACCAGGGGACAGGGGGCGAACACTGAAGCTTTCTTT CATRGQGANTEAFF
TRBJ2-2 TRBD1 NA TRBV28 14 TGTGCCAGCAAAGGACAGGCGAACACCGGGGAGCTGTTTTTT CASKGQANTGELFF
TRBJ2-2 NA NA TRBV27 12 TGTGCCAGCAGTCGAGTCACCGGGGAGCTGTTTTTT CASSRVTGELFF
TRBJ1-5 NA NA TRBV5-8 15 TGTGCCAGCAGCCTGGAGGGGACTAGCAATCAGCCCCAGCATTTT CASSLEGTSNQPQHF
TRBJ2-5 NA NA TRBV2 16 TGTGCCAGCAGTGAAGCGCTTCTAGAAAGTAAGGTGACCCAGTACTTC CASSEALLESKVTQYF
TRBJ1-5 TRBD1 few TRBV7-2 16 TGTGCCAGCAGCGACCGGGACAGGGGGCAGGATCAGCCCCAGCATTTT CASSDRDRGQDQPQHF
TRBJ2-1 NA NA TRBV6-1 17 TGTGCCAGCAGTGATGGTGGGAGGGGCCAGGGGAGGAATGAGCAGTTCTTC CASSDGGRGQGRNEQFF
TRBJ2-5 NA NA TRBV7-2 14 TGTGCCAGCAGCGGATCCCGGACCCAAGAGACCCAGTACTTC CASSGSRTQETQYF
TRBJ1-3 NA once TRBV28 16 TGTGCCAGCAGTCCCCGGGACGCCGGGAAGGGAAACACCATATATTTT CASSPRDAGKGNTIYF
TRBJ1-5 TRBD1 NA TRBV6-6 14 TGTGCCAGCATTGGGTTGCAGGGGGCTCAGCCCCAGCATTTT CASIGLQGAQPQHF
TRBJ2-7 TRBD1 few TRBV7-8 22 TGTGCCAGCAGCGCCGCCGGCGACAGGGGGCATCGCCCTTATGGCGGTTTCAACGAGCAGTACTTC CASSAAGDRGHRPYGGFNEQYF
TRBJ1-2 TRBD1 few TRBV7-2 13 TGTGCCAGCAGCCCACAGGGGTTTGGCGGCTACACCTTC CASSPQGFGGYTF
TRBJ1-6 NA NA TRBV3-1/TRBV3-2 13 TGTGCCAGCAGCCGCGGGACCCAATCACCCCTCCACTTT CASSRGTQSPLHF
TRBJ1-1 TRBD1 NA TRBV3-1/TRBV3-2 15 TGTGCCAGCAGCACCCCGGGACAGGGTGTCGCTGAAGCTTTCTTT CASSTPGQGVAEAFF
TRBJ1-3 NA NA TRBV19 18 TGTGCCAGTAGTATAAGCCGGTGGCGGACTGTCTCTGGAAACACCATATATTTT CASSISRWRTVSGNTIYF
TRBJ2-7 NA once TRBV15 13 TGTGCCACCAGCAGAGATTCTGGGATCGAGCAGTACTTC CATSRDSGIEQYF